This T cell receptor (beta chain) was sequenced for a study of early T cells in non-severe SARS-CoV-2 infection. Across the whole study: The study sequenced bulk RNA from unsorted whole blood, with chains unpaired.

The CDR3 loop spans 12 amino acids. V was trimmed by 0 bases and J by 7 bases, leaving 4 bases between them. Germline CDR1 MNHEY, CDR2 SVGEGT. Individual cDNA molecules received unique molecular identifiers during library preparation. TCRdb fed the 5' RACE reads into MiXCR, producing one record per CDR3 protein. The table includes 60,000 to 75,000 distinct CDR3 sequences, roughly 13% detected once. This clonotype was observed at least ten times. Its antigen remains unidentified. General study points: Anti-spike CD8 specificities were favored by VDJdb matching, whose results missed private and CD4 specificities.

Sequencing was performed on whole blood, taken at baseline. The chain links TRBV6-2 or TRBV6-3 to TRBJ2-1, with D unresolved. The receptor was isolated from an adult who was a healthcare worker with PCR-confirmed SARS-CoV-2 infection or an uninfected control (not recorded which). The CDR3 region is CASSYSPNEQFF. The CDR3 bases are TGTGCCAGCAGTTACTCGCCAAATGAGCAGTTCTTC.